This T cell receptor (beta chain) was recorded in a study of cytomegalovirus exposure and HLA in healthy donors listed by TCRdb under 2017. A note on the overall study: An earlier analysis of several hundred of the donors reported more than 250 Gb of sequence data and 120 million or so unique TCR beta sequences from 190 million or so T cells. An early release covering roughly 600 HLA-typed donors comprised about 300 gigabases of sequencing data and approximately 85 million unique TCR sequences. Of the 300 to 500 genotyped donors, 80% to 90% were placed in the genetic ancestry cluster associated with self-reported Caucasian donors. The study aimed to test whether cataloging public T cell receptors could reveal signatures of past pathogen exposure. The T cell repertoires of about 700 subjects were profiled by immunosequencing and related to cytomegalovirus serostatus. Besides the first cohort of roughly 660 subjects, a separate validation cohort made up of 120 different subjects was used. High-throughput TCR immunosequencing, statistical association of individual TCRs with disease status, and machine learning were combined to predict cytomegalovirus infection status. To study patterns of TCR occurrence, a later analysis re-analyzed previously published TCR beta repertoires from 500 to 850 donors and added high-resolution HLA genotyping. The later analysis used no new phenotypic data to find candidate immune exposures, relying instead on TCR beta sequences and their occurrence across donors. To decide whether each TCR beta V gene segment behaved as functional or pseudogenic, an earlier analysis of some 580 of the donors relied on high-throughput TCR beta sequencing. Donor age, sex, ethnicity and CMV serostatus were compiled alongside the repertoire data. A later genetic analysis took genome-wide SNP genotypes for about 60% of the roughly 670 donors and used that subset as a discovery cohort. All discovery cohort repertoires had been generated on a single sequencing platform. HLA typing included class I and class II loci at four-digit resolution. The number of donors typed differed by locus, with roughly 620-630 for A, B, C, DRB1 and DQB1, more than 500 for DQA1, approximately 570 for DPA1, and roughly 450 for DPB1. Roughly five DR-DQ haplotypes were treated as single units for association and clustering because of strong linkage in the cohort. Across around 400 genotyped donors of the cohort, an average of about 220,000 unique TCR beta nucleotide sequences per donor were sequenced, and roughly 18% of those sequences were non-productive. General findings and caveats noted by the study authors: A later analysis found that HLA-associated TCR beta chains were more clonally expanded and had lower generation probabilities than equally common non-associated chains. Several of the top co-occurrence clusters appeared to be linked to parvovirus B19, influenza, CMV and Epstein-Barr virus, according to a later analysis. An association between a missense DCLRE1C variant and V-gene and J-gene trimming of TCR beta chains was found in a later genetic analysis and replicated in an independent cohort. The 87-base-pair reads could not distinguish some IMGT-functional V segments, including TRBV6-2 and TRBV6-3, so those segments were excluded. Correlated functional status among segregating V segments might reflect linkage disequilibrium, but an unknown experimental factor could not be ruled out. The earlier analysis of about 600 of the donors excluded 15 to 20 rarely observed V segments, including chromosome 9 orphons, because counts were too low. An earlier analysis of some 560 of the donors showed that most TCR beta V segments appeared in productive rearrangements either about 87% or about 30% of the time, which broadly matched IMGT annotations. A further reported finding was that TCR beta sequences accurately predicted the HLA-A and HLA-B alleles for most subjects in the first cohort. Sequencing depth was assumed to be roughly uniform across donors in the presence/absence analyses, though that assumption may not hold. The authors suggested that the approach could potentially be generalized to other disease states and immunological phenotypes. While some public TCRs were present in many individuals, most TCR sequences turned up only very rarely across donors. In a later analysis, TCR association rates were found to vary across HLA loci, with the most associated TCRs seen for DRB1 alleles and the fewest for HLA-C alleles. In both the original and validation cohorts, the classifier was reported to diagnose cytomegalovirus status with high specificity and sensitivity. In the study, some 160 TCR beta chains were listed as associated with cytomegalovirus. A later genetic analysis reported fewer N-insertions in productive TCRs among donors in an Asian-associated ancestry cluster than the 666-donor mean. Strong co-occurrence of HLA alleles, especially DR and DQ, made assigning TCR associations to individual alleles difficult. In vitro tests confirmed that a few of the cytomegalovirus-associated TCR beta chains recognize cytomegalovirus antigens. The sequencing pipeline was judged likely to have produced a cluster of highly shared sequence variants as a technical artifact. In a later analysis, 16,951 TCR beta sequences were associated with specific HLA alleles at a false discovery rate of 0.05. Because HLA typing was missing for some donors at each locus, association tests included only the typed subset. In a later analysis, most CMV-associated TCR beta chains were found to appear HLA-restricted, with HLA associations seemingly driven largely by CMV exposure. This cohort had only TCR beta chains sequenced, and the lack of alpha or paired-chain data limited which features could be detected. CMV serostatus was the only immune exposure information available for the cohort.

The library was generated by the immunoSEQ multiplex PCR assay. For the multiplex PCR, a mixture combining 60 forward primers for TCR Vbeta segments and 13 reverse primers for TCR Jbeta segments was used. The CDR3 region of rearranged TCR beta genes was amplified from genomic DNA by a multiplex PCR assay. The Illumina HiSeq System was used to sequence the amplified TCR beta libraries as 87-base-pair reads. In the source study's methods: A later analysis tallied 75 million to 95 million unique TCR beta chains across the 660 or so repertoires, and around 9.9 million of those chains were shared by two or more donors. A nearest-neighbor algorithm error-corrected the raw reads and collapsed the reads into unique sequences, merging closely related sequences to remove PCR and sequencing errors. CDR3 sequences were aligned to IMGT reference sequences to assign V, D and J gene segments. For a sequence to be retained, a match of at least six nucleotides to both a V gene segment and a J gene segment was required. A rearrangement counted as productive if the CDR3 had no stop codons and remained in frame with V and J, and every other rearrangement counted as non-productive. Following IMGT convention, CDR3 was defined as the stretch from the second conserved V-encoded cysteine to the conserved J-encoded phenylalanine. The earlier analysis of 550 to 650 of the donors excluded any sequence lacking an unambiguous match to a single V gene segment. An earlier analysis of fewer than 750 of the donors called V segments functional above 56.7% productive rearrangements and segregating when the between-donor standard deviation exceeded 5%. A statistical classification framework was developed to diagnose cytomegalovirus status using the catalog of TCR beta chain sequences. V and J gene assignment, in a later analysis, came from comparing TCR nucleotide sequences with IMGT/GENE-DB human TR gene sequences. A later analysis assigned CDR3 sequences and most-parsimonious VDJ recombination scenarios with the TCRdist pipeline. In a later analysis, every TCR beta chain was defined by the combination of its CDR3 amino acid sequence and its V-gene family, and reads without a unique V-gene family were dropped. As a way to deal with suspected cross-contamination and a sequencing artifact, a later analysis dropped 450 to 600 nucleotide sequences that were highly shared and had low generation probability. A later analysis calculated a clonal expansion index for each public chain from normalized within-repertoire ranks of inferred template counts. Generation probabilities in a later analysis came from a VDJ recombination model fitted to out-of-frame rearrangements, and those results were checked against IGoR. A later analysis scored TCR-TCR, TCR-HLA and TCR-CMV co-occurrence with hypergeometric tests, applying a repertoire-size bias correction to TCR pairs. To estimate false discovery rates, a later analysis permuted the HLA or CMV assignments 20 times. In a later analysis, co-occurring TCRs were grouped using DBSCAN, with TCRdist sequence similarity added in when clustering inside HLA-allele-positive subsets. For co-occurrence clustering, repertoires with fewer than 30,000 or more than 120,000 public chains were excluded, along with a handful of repertoires with anomalous nucleotide sharing. The table comes from immuneACCESS by way of TCRdb, which keeps in-frame sequences with V and J called. Part of the clones is missing from these tables; in studies checked, under half for an unresolved V gene and the rest for unknown reasons. V and J calls and clone size follow that table, whereas D and trimming were derived from the DNA. A total of about 120,000 clones appear in this sample, under 90% of them only once. Less than 2.5% of the sample lies in the top ten.

Concerning this clone: Its binding antigen is unknown. Base qualities are missing; no much larger clone stands one base away.

As encoded in the germline V gene, CDR1 is LGHNA while CDR2 is YNFKEQ. The germline V and J ends show losses of 10 bases and 0 bases respectively, and no gene match explains 10 bases of the junction. The CDR3 runs 16 amino acids, cysteine and phenylalanine included. Only the CDR3 region is kept as DNA, spanning 48 bases read in frame from base 1. The cohort was made up of several hundred healthy bone marrow donors. At the time of sampling, every cohort member was nominally healthy, though immune exposures that went unrecorded were likely present. The donor was CMV seronegative and belonged to the group of 352 seronegative cohort members. Each donor provided a peripheral blood sample, and peripheral blood mononuclear cells were used for TCR beta sequencing. Genomic DNA extraction from the blood cell samples was performed with the Qiagen DNeasy Blood Extraction Kit.

The V and J genes are TRBV4-2 and TRBJ2-1, with 9 middle bases fitting TRBD2. Sequenced material: PBMCs. The sequence was obtained from a woman between 40 and 55 years old in good health and CMV-seronegative. The bases read TGTGCCACCGGGGTAGCGGGAGCCACCTCCTACAATGAGCAGTTCTTC. It translates to CATGVAGATSYNEQFF.